The 23 T cell receptor beta chains in this list originate from one sample, sequenced in a study of T cell responses to AZD1222 COVID-19 vaccine. Generated by immunoSEQ multiplex PCR, the TCRdb table keeps only in-frame clones and is missing some. The repertoire holds 90,000 or so clones, with about 88% as singletons. The sample was peripheral blood, taken on day 0 of AZD1222 vaccination. These receptors all come from an adult in good health.

The chain couples TRBV4-1 to TRBJ2-3; D uncertain. The CDR3 totals 17 residues. Trimming pared 1 base from V and 0 bases from J, leaving 14 bases between. Germline CDR1 is MGHRA and CDR2 is YSYEKL. The CDR3 nucleotides read TGCGCCAGCAGCCAAGTCGTAGCCCAGAGGAGCACAGATACGCAGTATTTT. As protein: CASSQVVAQRSTDTQYF.

The chain recombines TRBV9 with TRBJ2-1; TRBD2 matches 11 bases. The V and J ends lost 3 bases and 4 bases, in that order; junction bases with no gene match: 3. This CDR3 is built from 15 residues. The V gene's germline CDR1 is SGDLS and CDR2 YYNGEE. CDR3: CASSAASGGYNEQFF. CDR3 nucleotides: TGTGCCAGCAGCGCAGCTAGCGGGGGGTACAATGAGCAGTTCTTC.

This chain uses TRBV18 with TRBJ2-5; the D gene is possibly TRBD1 (5 bases). CDR3 size: 15 residues. Germline V gives CDR1 KGHSH, CDR2 LQKENI. V was pared by 2 bases and J by 4 bases, with 14 bases between. Here the CDR3 reads CASSPYRGQPETQYF. CDR3 nucleotides: TGTGCCAGCTCACCATATAGGGGCCAGCCAGAGACCCAGTACTTC.

This clone was picked up one time. CDR3 protein: CASSVGAANTIYF. CDR3 sequence (DNA): TGTGCCAGCAGCGTAGGAGCAGCAAACACCATATATTTT. The chain joins TRBV9 to TRBJ1-3; no clear D gene. Trimming pared 0 bases from V and 6 bases from J, leaving 7 bases between. This CDR3 contains 13 residues. Germline V lookup: CDR1 SGDLS, CDR2 YYNGEE.

In DNA, the CDR3 is TGCGCCAGCAGCCAGGCTCTAGGGTGGAACTATGGCTACACCTTC. Amino acids: CASSQALGWNYGYTF. The rearrangement links TRBV4-3 to TRBJ1-2; D is ambiguous. V was cut by 3 bases and J by 2 bases, with 13 bases left in between. CDR3 length equals 15 residues. Germline V gene sequence: CDR1 LGHNA, CDR2 YSLEER.

The chain combines TRBV19 with TRBJ2-5; 7 bases are a match to TRBD2. With 1 base clipped from V and 0 bases from J, the junction kept 5 bases outside the gene matches. Germline lookup yields CDR1 LNHDA and CDR2 SQIVND (reference sequence). The CDR3 spans 16 residues. CDR3 loop: CASSIALAPYQETQYF. CDR3 DNA sequence: TGTGCCAGTAGTATAGCACTAGCGCCATACCAAGAGACCCAGTACTTC.

The chain links TRBV6-2 or TRBV6-3 to TRBJ2-7; possible D gene TRBD1, 5 bases. This CDR3 has 13 residues. Germline V gene lookup returns CDR1 MNHEY and CDR2 SVGEGT. Trimming left V 3 bases short and J 0 bases short, with 6 bases between. The CDR3 DNA sequence: TGTGCCAGCAGTTATCAGGGCTCCTACGAGCAGTACTTC. Its protein product is CASSYQGSYEQYF.

V usage is TRBV29-1 and J usage is TRBJ1-1, with D possibly being TRBD1 (6 bases). CDR1 SQVTM and CDR2 ANQGSEA come from the germline V gene. The V gene lost 4 bases and the J gene lost 8 bases, with 11 bases spanning the gap. The CDR3 runs 11 residues. The CDR3 DNA reads TGCAGCGTTGGAACAGGGCAGGAAGCTTTCTTT. It specifies CSVGTGQEAFF. Based on the CDR3 plus reference TRBV29-1 and TRBJ1-1, the full variable domain is SAVISQKPSRDICQRGTSLTIQCQVDSQVTMMFWYRQQPGQSLTLIATANQGSEATYESGFVIDKFPISRPNLTFSTLTVSNMSPEDSSIYLCSVGTGQEAFFGQGTRLTVV.

The count of this clone is one. The chain combines TRBV19 with TRBJ1-1, with TRBD1 matching 7 bases. Germline lookup yields CDR1 LNHDA and CDR2 SQIVND (reference sequence). The CDR3 runs to 15 residues. Trimming at V came to 6 bases and at J to 1 base, leaving 8 bases not matched to a gene. CDR3 protein: CASSLGQPKNTEAFF. CDR3 DNA sequence: TGTGCCAGTAGCTTGGGACAGCCCAAGAACACTGAAGCTTTCTTT.

The chain has TRBV6-5 and TRBJ2-7; the D gene is possibly TRBD2 (5 bases). This CDR3 has 16 residues. Per germline, CDR1 MNHEY and CDR2 SVGAGI. Trimming left V 0 bases short and J 0 bases short, with 12 bases between. This CDR3 is CASSYSPGGLSYEQYF. In nucleotides, the CDR3 is TGTGCCAGCAGTTACTCGCCGGGCGGGCTCTCCTACGAGCAGTACTTC.

This chain links TRBV5-7 with TRBJ2-2; no clear D. TRBV5-7 is labeled an ORF, and its function is uncertain. This CDR3 contains 15 residues. Trimming removed 2 bases at V and 1 base at J, with 9 bases between. CDR3 protein: CASSLGSLNTGELFF. CDR3 DNA: TGTGCCAGCAGCTTAGGGTCATTGAACACCGGGGAGCTGTTTTTT.

A single count supports this clone. This chain connects TRBV5-1 to TRBJ1-1, with 8 nucleotides matching TRBD1. Germline CDR1 and CDR2: SGHRS and YFSETQ. J gave up 1 base and V 1 base, and 3 bases lay outside the gene matches. The CDR3 covers 15 residues. The CDR3 DNA sequence: TGCGCCAGCAGCTTGCTAGGACAGGGGAACACTGAAGCTTTCTTT. It is translated as CASSLLGQGNTEAFF.

The V gene is TRBV2, the J gene TRBJ1-5, with D perhaps TRBD1 (6 bases). CDR3 length: 13 residues. Germline CDR1 SNHLY, CDR2 FYNNEI. V lost 3 bases and J lost 4, with 7 bases in between. The DNA of the CDR3 is TGTGCCAGCAGTGACAGGGGTAATCAGCCCCAGCATTTT. Amino acids: CASSDRGNQPQHF.

The gene calls are TRBV19 and TRBJ2-1; TRBD1 agrees at 9 bases. The CDR3 consists of 14 residues. The V gene's germline CDR1 is LNHDA and CDR2 SQIVND (reference sequence). V lost 7 bases to trimming and J lost 9 bases; unmatched junction nucleotides: 10. CDR3 nucleotides: TGTGCCAGTACTCCCGGGACAGGGCATGGTGAGCAGTTCTTC. Translated: CASTPGTGHGEQFF.

The chain employs TRBV9 and TRBJ2-1; 7 bases map to TRBD2. V lost 1 base, J lost 7 bases, and 8 bases stayed unmatched. The CDR3 consists of 15 residues. Germline lookup yields CDR1 SGDLS and CDR2 YYNGEE. The CDR3 coding sequence is TGTGCCAGCAGCGTAATCGGGAGGAAGGGAAATGAGCAGTTCTTC. This encodes CASSVIGRKGNEQFF.

This sequence joins TRBV7-2 and TRBJ2-3; D unclear. This CDR3 spans 15 amino acids. The V end was cut by 1 base, the J end by 2 bases, with 10 bases between. Germline CDR1 SGHTA, CDR2 FQGNSA. CDR3 sequence: CASSLETYFTDTQYF. The CDR3, as DNA: TGTGCCAGCAGCTTAGAGACATATTTCACAGATACGCAGTATTTT. Full variable domain (outside the CDR3, taken from reference TRBV7-2 and TRBJ2-3): GAGVSQSPSNKVTEKGKDVELRCDPISGHTALYWYRQSLGQGLEFLIYFQGNSAPDKSGLPSDRFSAERTGGSVSTLTIQRTQQEDSAVYLCASSLETYFTDTQYFGPGTRLTVL.

The rearrangement uses TRBV9 and TRBJ2-1, with 12 nucleotides matching TRBD2. The J segment lost 9 bases and the V segment lost 3 bases, leaving 7 bases of the junction unmatched. CDR3 size: 15 residues. CDR1 and CDR2 (germline): SGDLS, YYNGEE. The CDR3 region is CASSALASGRGEQFF. CDR3 bases: TGTGCCAGCAGCGCACTTGCTAGCGGGAGGGGTGAGCAGTTCTTC.

The genes are TRBV5-4 and TRBJ1-2; D unclear. V dropped 2 bases and J dropped 1 base, with 9 bases sitting between them. Germline CDR1 is SGHNT and CDR2 is YYREEE (reference sequence). The CDR3 consists of 14 residues. CDR3 DNA sequence: TGTGCCAGCAGCTTTTCGCGGTTTAACTATGGCTACACCTTC. Protein: CASSFSRFNYGYTF.

A single count supports this clone. The chain is built from TRBV9 and TRBJ2-1; 8 bases match TRBD2. From germline, CDR1 is SGDLS and CDR2 YYNGEE. The length of the CDR3 is 15 residues. V gave up 1 base and J gave up 10 bases; unmatched junction bases: 10. The CDR3 coding sequence is TGTGCCAGCAGCGTACTTCACGGGAGGGACGGAGAGCAGTTCTTC. Protein product: CASSVLHGRDGEQFF.

CDR3 sequence reads: CASSALQGNNSPLHF. Written as DNA, the CDR3 is TGTGCCAGCAGCGCCTTACAGGGGAATAATTCACCCCTCCACTTT. The chain employs TRBV9 and TRBJ1-6; 7 bases line up with TRBD1. With 3 bases clipped from V and 5 bases from J, the junction kept 5 bases outside the gene matches. The germline V gene encodes CDR1 SGDLS and CDR2 YYNGEE. The CDR3 runs 15 residues.

This clone was found a few times. The chain employs TRBV5-1 and TRBJ1-4, with D perhaps TRBD1 (5 bases). The CDR3 spans 13 residues. The germline CDR1 and CDR2 sequences are SGHRS and YFSETQ. Trimming removed 7 bases at V and 8 bases at J, with 15 bases between. The CDR3 bases are TGCGCCAGCGGGGACGTTCGGGGGGAAAAACTGTTTTTT. Translating gives CASGDVRGEKLFF.

This chain uses TRBV5-1 with TRBJ2-7; 7 nucleotides agree with TRBD2. In germline, CDR1 is SGHRS, CDR2 YFSETQ. The CDR3 consists of 15 residues. V lost 3 bases and J lost 2; bases outside the gene matches: 8. CDR3 DNA sequence: TGCGCCAGCAGCTCTGCCGGGGGGACGGCCTACGAGCAGTACTTC. It yields the protein CASSSAGGTAYEQYF.

The V call is TRBV7-2, the J call TRBJ2-7; D is ambiguous. V was shortened by 1 base and J by 6 bases, with 10 bases between the two germline ends. Germline V gene data show CDR1 as SGHTA and CDR2 as FQGNSA. The CDR3 contains 13 residues. CDR3 loop: CASSLEWSSEQYF. The CDR3 DNA follows: TGTGCCAGCAGCTTAGAGTGGTCGTCCGAGCAGTACTTC.